This is a list of T cell receptor beta chains from one sample in a study of regulatory and conventional T cells in RAG deficiency. Using immunoSEQ multiplex PCR, the repertoire was profiled, and TCRdb retains in-frame clones only, with some absent. The profile shows around 280 clones, approximately 37% of them singletons. The sequencing sample was made of CD8+ T cells sorted from blood. The receptors come from a human donor with RAG deficiency presenting as severe combined immunodeficiency. Each CDR3 is given with its conserved first and last residue. D genes are given only for firm matches.

v_call	d_call	j_call	cdr3_length	cdr3_aa
TRBV6-9	-	TRBJ2-5	12	CASSYTGETQYF
TRBV7-6	-	TRBJ2-7	13	CASSLAAGREQYF
TRBV29-1	-	TRBJ2-7	11	CSVESSTWQYF
TRBV13	-	TRBJ1-5	14	CASSLGGGLEPQHF
TRBV13	-	TRBJ1-5	13	CASGRQLNQPQHF
TRBV11-2	-	TRBJ1-2	13	CASSFQGYYGYTF
TRBV2	-	TRBJ1-5	14	CASSEGGSNQPQHF
TRBV5-4	-	TRBJ2-7	12	CASSLGSWEQYF
TRBV27	-	TRBJ1-2	12	CASSLQGYGYTF
TRBV5-1	TRBD1	TRBJ1-6	15	CASSLYRGFNSPLHF
TRBV25-1	-	TRBJ1-1	14	CASSGFDSYTEAFF
TRBV21-1	-	TRBJ1-4	17	CASSHTIDKVHNEKLFF
TRBV11-2	-	TRBJ1-2	15	CASSHASRKTYGYTF
TRBV10-1	-	TRBJ2-7	15	CASSESLGGSYEQYF
TRBV11-3	-	TRBJ1-1	15	CASSLGWASNTEAFF
TRBV13	-	TRBJ1-5	13	CASSLLSNQPQHF
TRBV5-4	-	TRBJ1-5	16	CASSLDPGIGNQPQHF
TRBV5-1	-	TRBJ2-7	13	CASSPDSSYEQYF
TRBV7-3	-	TRBJ1-1	13	CASSLGDNTEAFF
TRBV6-5	TRBD1	TRBJ1-2	15	CASSYSTGVSYGYTF
TRBV5-1	TRBD1	TRBJ2-7	15	CASSLWDRGSYEQYF
TRBV6-5	-	TRBJ1-2	11	CASRGGYGYTF
TRBV30	TRBD1	TRBJ2-1	16	CGWSGGDRGFMDEQFF
TRBV5-6	-	TRBJ1-1	14	CASSPLVPNTEAFF
TRBV7-9	TRBD1	TRBJ1-1	12	CASSPGGTEAFF
TRBV15	-	TRBJ2-2	13	CATSRLYTGELFF
TRBV5-1	-	TRBJ2-2	16	CASSGYRETYTGELFF
TRBV5-6	TRBD2	TRBJ2-1	12	CASSLAGDEQFF
TRBV6-5	TRBD1	TRBJ1-5	14	CASSYGTGFQPQHF
TRBV7-1	-	TRBJ1-2	13	CASSFQGYYGYTF
TRBV7-9	-	TRBJ1-1	13	CASSLRQGPEAFF
TRBV7-3	-	TRBJ1-3	13	CASSLGAGNTIYF
TRBV4-1	-	TRBJ2-7	13	CASSPGLSYEQYF
TRBV9	-	TRBJ1-5	13	CASSGQGNQPQHF
TRBV2	-	TRBJ1-5	15	CASSLTEGSNQPQHF
TRBV10-1	-	TRBJ1-1	14	CASSDNTLNTEAFF
TRBV27	-	TRBJ2-7	13	CASSFGGLYEQYF
TRBV11-2	-	TRBJ1-5	15	CASSLTEGSNQPQHF
TRBV9	-	TRBJ1-2	13	CASSFQGYYGYTF
TRBV2	-	TRBJ1-5	13	CASSYRGNQPQHF
TRBV9	TRBD1	TRBJ1-4	15	CASSPPQGIGEKLFF
TRBV9	-	TRBJ1-1	15	CASSVGREKNTEAFF
TRBV10-1	-	TRBJ1-1	13	CASSWTANTEAFF
TRBV27	-	TRBJ1-1	13	CASNVGGSAEAFF
TRBV9	-	TRBJ2-5	15	CASSVGSGLGETQYF
TRBV7-3	TRBD1	TRBJ1-2	13	CASSLQGAYGYTF